A selection of T cell receptor beta chains follows, all from one sample in a study of blood T cell repertoires in COVID-19. Assay used: immunoSEQ multiplex PCR; TCRdb lists only in-frame clones, some missing. The table records about 270,000 clones, 80% to 95% of them present only once. Sequencing used PBMCs or T cells enriched from blood (not recorded which). The receptor set was obtained from a man in his forties or fifties who had been exposed to COVID-19. The CDR3 runs from the conserved cysteine through the conserved F or W. Fields, in order: D gene, clone size, V gene, J gene, CDR3 DNA, CDR3 protein. The D gene is left open where the match is weak. Size tells how often a clone was seen (once, few, many) or the class of an expanded clone, and some rows leave it out.

>TRBD1|-|TRBV28|TRBJ2-7
TGTGCCAGCAGCTCCGGGACAGGGAACGAGCAGTACTTC
CASSSGTGNEQYF
>-|-|TRBV28|TRBJ2-2
TGTGCCAGCAGTTTACAGGGTGGGACCGGGGAGCTGTTTTTT
CASSLQGGTGELFF
>-|-|TRBV7-2|TRBJ2-5
TGTGCCAGCAGCTCACGCCGACAGGGAGGCGAAGAGACCCAGTACTTC
CASSSRRQGGEETQYF
>-|-|TRBV20-1|TRBJ2-7
TGCAGTGCTAGTCGGGACTACGAGCAGTACTTC
CSASRDYEQYF
>-|-|TRBV7-6|TRBJ1-1
TGTGCCAGCAGCTTCCTGGGAACAGGCTCAGGTGGCACTGAAGCTTTCTTT
CASSFLGTGSGGTEAFF
>-|-|TRBV21-1|TRBJ2-5
TGTGCCAGACCGGGACAGGGTAAACAAGAGACCCAGTACTTC
CARPGQGKQETQYF
>-|-|TRBV29-1|TRBJ2-1
TGCAGCGTTGAAGCCCCACTGGGGGACTTCAATGAGCAGTTCTTC
CSVEAPLGDFNEQFF
>-|-|TRBV29-1|TRBJ2-1
TGCAGCGTTGAAGAATATACTATCAATGAGCAGTTCTTC
CSVEEYTINEQFF
>TRBD1|-|TRBV5-1|TRBJ1-5
TGCGCCAGCAGCTCAGAAGGAAAGGACAGGGACAGTAATAGCAATCAGCCCCAGCATTTT
CASSSEGKDRDSNSNQPQHF
>TRBD1|-|TRBV5-1|TRBJ1-4
TGCGCCAGCAGCCCCACAGGGGGCCCAGGGGATGAAAAACTGTTTTTT
CASSPTGGPGDEKLFF
>TRBD2|-|TRBV7-2|TRBJ2-5
TGTGCCAGCAGCCTCACTAGCGGGGGTGGGGGGACCCAGTACTTC
CASSLTSGGGGTQYF
>TRBD1|-|TRBV30|TRBJ1-2
TGTGCCTGGAGTGCCATCTACAGGGGTATAGCCGGTGGCTACACCTTC
CAWSAIYRGIAGGYTF
>TRBD1|-|TRBV6-5|TRBJ2-2
TGTGCCAGCAGCAACGACAGGGTGGCCGGGGAGCTGTTTTTT
CASSNDRVAGELFF
>TRBD2|-|TRBV5-1|TRBJ2-7
TGCGCCAGCAGTGTCCCGAAGGACCTGGGACTAGCGGGAGAGGAGCAGTACTTC
CASSVPKDLGLAGEEQYF
>TRBD2|once|TRBV5-1|TRBJ2-3
TGCGCCAGCAGCTTGGATGCTAGCGGGAGGGCCCGATTGCGAGATTATAGCACAGATACGCAGTATTTT
CASSLDASGRARLRDYSTDTQYF
>-|-|TRBV10-1|TRBJ2-5
TGCGCCAGCAGTGAGTCGGGCCTAGCCGGAGACCAGTACTTC
CASSESGLAGDQYF
>TRBD2|-|TRBV19|TRBJ2-2
TGTGCCAGTAGCCCGGAGGGACTAGCGGGAATTAGTGGCACCGGGGAGCTGTTTTTT
CASSPEGLAGISGTGELFF
>TRBD1|-|TRBV13|TRBJ1-1
TGTGCCAGCAGCTACGGACAGGGTAACACTGAAGCTTTCTTT
CASSYGQGNTEAFF
>-|-|TRBV5-4|TRBJ2-2
TGTGCCAGCAGCCTAAACACCGGGGAGCTGTTTTTT
CASSLNTGELFF
>-|-|TRBV24-1|TRBJ2-2
TGTGCCACCAGTGATTTAGGGACTCCGAACACCGGGGAGCTGTTTTTT
CATSDLGTPNTGELFF
>TRBD1|-|TRBV7-9|TRBJ2-1
TGTGCCAGCATTCCGAGTGGGGCGGACAGGGCCTCACGGGGGTTCTTC
CASIPSGADRASRGFF
>-|-|TRBV7-9|TRBJ2-2
TGTGCCAGCAGCGAAACAGTCGGCGGGGAGCTGTTTTTT
CASSETVGGELFF
>TRBD1|-|TRBV25-1|TRBJ2-5
TGTGCCAGCAGTGAATGGGGGACAGGAGTCCAAGAGACCCAGTACTTC
CASSEWGTGVQETQYF
>TRBD2|-|TRBV9|TRBJ2-4
TGTGCCAGCAGCGCCGGAGGACTAGCGGCAGGCGTTCAGTACTTC
CASSAGGLAAGVQYF
>-|-|TRBV9|TRBJ1-4
TGTGCCAGCAGCGGCCCCGGGAATAGACATGAAAAACTGTTTTTT
CASSGPGNRHEKLFF
>-|few|TRBV2|TRBJ2-7
TGTGCCAGCAGGAGCCCAGGGGAGTATTACGAGCAGTACTTC
CASRSPGEYYEQYF
>-|-|TRBV7-6|TRBJ2-2
TGTGCCAGCAGTCACAGGATCAGTTACACCGGGGAGCTGTTTTTT
CASSHRISYTGELFF
>TRBD1|-|TRBV11-2|TRBJ1-2
TGTGCCAGCAGTAAGTCGGACAGGGATGGCTACACCTTC
CASSKSDRDGYTF